The T cell receptor beta chain under discussion was sequenced for a study of PD-1 blockade in classical Hodgkin lymphoma. Overall study: A 3 mg/kg intravenous dose of nivolumab was received by patients every 2 weeks. Broader study findings: Patients starting nivolumab less than 1 year after ASCT had lower diversity and were excluded from later analyses. Similar baseline diversity was found in complete responders and newly diagnosed patients. The study reported lower baseline TCR diversity in newly diagnosed patients than in healthy donors.

The V and J ends lost 0 bases and 0 bases respectively, with 8 bases between them. The CDR3 is 15 amino acids. Germline assignment: CDR1 MNHNS and CDR2 SASEGT. Relapse was seen in all patients after autologous stem cell transplantation, and brentuximab vedotin exposure was variable. Concerning this clone itself: The antigen remains unidentified.

Method: immunoSEQ multiplex PCR; TCRdb's copy keeps in-frame clones and lacks some. The sample includes about 85,000 clones, around nine tenths of them seen just once. Sample: peripheral blood mononuclear cells (PBMCs), taken before the second cycle of nivolumab. This chain links TRBV6-1 with TRBJ1-2; no definite D call. This TCR came from a human donor with classical Hodgkin lymphoma. CDR3 amino acids: CASSEAGRANYGYTF. In DNA, the CDR3 is TGTGCCAGCAGTGAAGCGGGGAGGGCTAACTATGGCTACACCTTC.